This TCR beta chain emerged from a study of T cell repertoires in cytomegalovirus infection. Study information: An indication of both CMV infection and matching HLA type came from public TCR beta signatures.

Whole-study results and caveats: CMV-specific HLA-C-restricted TCR beta clonotypes dominated the ex vivo response. Cumulative public TCR beta family frequency identified carriers of CMV plus the relevant HLA.

This clonotype was recorded at least ten times. Its antigen is unknown. TCRdb reanalysed the reads using MiXCR and keeps one entry per CDR3 protein. The sample consists of a few hundred thousand distinct CDR3 sequences, approximately 13% of them appearing once. The length of the CDR3 is 14 residues. V lost 4 bases and J 7 bases, leaving 14 bases between the germline ends. Germline CDR1 reads MNHEY; CDR2 reads SMNVEV (reference sequence). The receptor was derived from a human donor in good health (CMV status not recorded). Some clones in this sample may be carry-over from other donors' samples. The sequencing input was PBMCs. The V and J genes are TRBV27 and TRBJ2-1; unclear D gene. CDR3 coding DNA: TGTGCCAGCAGTTCCACCCGGAGTTGGAATGAGCAGTTCTTC. Translation gives CASSSTRSWNEQFF.